This TCR beta chain originates from a study of cytomegalovirus exposure and HLA in healthy donors. PCR used 60 Vbeta primers and 13 Jbeta primers. Sequenced by immunoSEQ multiplex PCR; TCRdb stores in-frame clones only, minus some. The sample consists of about 160,000 clones, approximately 80% of them appearing once. This clone has more than one count but fewer than ten. Antigen unknown. The CDR3 loop spans 15 amino acids. Looked up from germline, CDR1 is LNHDA and CDR2 is SQIVND (reference sequence). V was cut by 3 bases and J by 3 bases, with 14 bases left in between. Regarding the study as a whole: In a later analysis, productive TCRs from donors in an Asian-associated ancestry cluster reportedly carried fewer N-insertions than the cohort mean.

Everyone who donated was a healthy bone marrow donor. The chain combines TRBV19 with TRBJ1-2; maybe TRBD1 (6 bases). The sample comprised PBMCs. This receptor was obtained from a male donor in good health and CMV-seropositive. CDR3 sequence: CASSITGIQDYGYTF. DNA of the CDR3: TGTGCCAGTAGTATCACAGGGATACAGGACTATGGCTACACCTTC.